The 14 T cell receptor beta chains below come from one sample, sequenced in a study of tumor-infiltrating lymphocytes in primary liver carcinoma. Germline DNA was also extracted, and blood RNA was taken from unsorted whole blood. Starting material of roughly 550 ng total RNA yielded TCR beta cDNA via a constant-region primer. What produced the TCR beta libraries was three nested multiplex PCR rounds using slightly modified ARM-PCR. It was with TRBV1-TRBV30 forward primers and a C-beta reverse primer that the first two PCR rounds were run, at roughly 10 cycles each. Each CDR3 protein gets one entry after TCRdb re-called the multiplex PCR reads with MiXCR. The sample consists of 200,000 or so distinct CDR3 sequences, about 65% of them appearing once. The material sequenced was peripheral blood. These receptors all come from a woman aged 55-75 years with primary liver carcinoma and hepatitis B virus infection.

At least ten counts were recorded for this clonotype. This chain uses TRBV6-1 with TRBJ2-6, with D possibly TRBD1 on 5 matching bases. V dropped 0 bases and J dropped 2 bases, with 8 bases sitting between them. CDR1 is MNHNS and CDR2 is SASEGT in the germline V gene. There are 16 residues in the CDR3. CDR3: CASSEALGPGANVLTF. In nucleotides, the CDR3 is TGTGCCAGCAGTGAAGCGCTGGGGCCTGGGGCCAACGTCCTGACTTTC.

Concerning this clonotype itself: The junction departs from germline at one end; a sequencing error may be responsible. This chain joins TRBV11-2 and TRBJ2-7; D may be TRBD2 (5 bases). The germline gives CDR1 SGHAT, CDR2 FQNNGV. This CDR3 is built from 14 residues. CDR3 DNA: TGTGCCGGCAGCTTACAAAGCGGTTCTTACGAGCAGTACTTC. It codes for CAGSLQSGSYEQYF.

A single count supports this clonotype. A much more abundant neighbour one base away suggests this may be a read error. J is TRBJ2-1 and V is TRBV10-2; 8 bases are shared with TRBD2. V trimming: 7 bases; J trimming: 0 bases; junction bases outside the gene matches: 5. The CDR3 runs to 15 residues. From germline, CDR1 is WSHSY and CDR2 SAAADI. DNA of the CDR3: TGCGCCAGCAACCGACTAGCGAACTCCTACAATGAGCAGTTCTTC. This gives the protein CASNRLANSYNEQFF.

This chain uses TRBV4-2 with TRBJ2-5; a weak D match, TRBD1 (6 bases). This CDR3 has 18 residues. Germline loops: CDR1 LGHNA, CDR2 YNFKEQ. V was pared by 0 bases and J by 0 bases, with 17 bases between. CDR3 residues: CASSQEFGTSGYQETQYF. The CDR3 region has the DNA TGTGCCAGCAGCCAAGAATTCGGGACAAGCGGTTACCAAGAGACCCAGTACTTC.

In its sample, this clonotype was seen many times. This rearrangement joins TRBV10-3 to TRBJ1-2, with 8 positions matching TRBD1. The CDR3 totals 14 residues. V was clipped by 3 bases and J by 7 bases; unmatched bases: 7. CDR1 and CDR2 (germline): ENHRY, SYGVKD. CDR3 sequence: CAISDGRGQGGYTF. CDR3 bases: TGTGCCATCAGTGACGGCAGGGGGCAGGGTGGCTACACCTTC.

This clonotype was seen repeatedly, ten times or more. This chain links TRBV5-4 with TRBJ2-7, with 12 bases that match TRBD2. The junction had 4 bases not matched to a gene; V was cut back by 3 bases and J by 3 bases. Germline CDR1 and CDR2: SGHNT and YYREEE (reference sequence). The CDR3 consists of 15 residues. CDR3 coding DNA: TGTGCCAGCAGCTATGGGACTAGCGGGCACTACGAGCAGTACTTC. Translation gives CASSYGTSGHYEQYF.

This clonotype was seen only once. DNA of the CDR3: TGTGCCAGCAGTGAAGTCACAGGGGGCGCCCACAATGAGCAGTTCTTC. Its protein is CASSEVTGGAHNEQFF. The rearrangement uses TRBV25-1 and TRBJ2-1; 9 nucleotides agree with TRBD1. CDR1 and CDR2 (germline): MGHDK, SYGVNS. The CDR3 extends over 16 amino acids. V was pared by 2 bases and J by 5 bases, with 7 bases of the junction left unmatched.

This clonotype appeared a few times. One base away lies a much larger clone, so this may be a sequencing read error. In DNA, the CDR3 is TGTGCCAGCAGCCCCCCGGGGGGCCCCTACAATGGGCAGTTCTTC. The encoded protein is CASSPPGGPYNGQFF. V is TRBV12-3 or TRBV12-4 and J is TRBJ2-1; a possible D gene is TRBD2 (7 bases). This CDR3 contains 15 residues.

The chain recombines TRBV11-2 with TRBJ1-3; 11 nucleotides align to TRBD1. CDR1 is SGHAT and CDR2 is FQNNGV in the germline V gene. This CDR3 is 19 amino acids long. V was clipped by 6 bases and J by 0 bases; unmatched bases: 13. CDR3 sequence (DNA): TGTGCCAGCAGTTTACCGGGACAGGGGGGACTCGCCTCTGGAAACACCATATATTTT. Amino acid sequence: CASSLPGQGGLASGNTIYF.

Points on this clonotype: At one end the junction does not follow the germline gene, possibly because of a read error. This chain joins TRBV6-1 and TRBJ2-7; 9 positions match TRBD2. This CDR3 spans 18 amino acids. Looked up from germline, CDR1 is MNHNS and CDR2 is SASEGT. Here the CDR3 reads CAGSERESGLAGSYEQYF. CDR3 sequence (DNA): TGTGCCGGCAGTGAAAGGGAATCGGGTCTAGCGGGATCCTACGAGCAGTACTTC.

In the case of this clonotype: Compared with germline, one end of the junction differs, possibly owing to a read error. V gene TRBV11-3 combines with J gene TRBJ2-6; maybe TRBD2 (6 bases). CDR3 size: 16 residues. Germline V gene sequence: CDR1 SGHNT, CDR2 YENEEA. This chain's CDR3 is CASSLAAGSGVNALTF. In nucleotides, the CDR3 is TGTGCCAGCAGCTTAGCGGCGGGGAGTGGGGTCAACGCCCTGACTTTC.

The J gene is TRBJ2-1, the V gene TRBV5-1; weak D call: TRBD2 (5 bases). Germline-derived CDR1 and CDR2 are SGHRS and YFSETQ. V lost 4 bases and J 0 bases, leaving 11 bases between the germline ends. The CDR3 totals 15 residues. The CDR3 is CASSPAVNSYNEQFF. CDR3 bases: TGCGCCAGCAGCCCAGCGGTTAACTCCTACAATGAGCAGTTCTTC.

Worth noting for this clonotype: A much larger clone sits a single nucleotide away, making a read error possible. The V and J genes are TRBV12-3 or TRBV12-4 and TRBJ2-7; 14 bases match TRBD2. V was pared by 11 bases and J by 4 bases, with 10 bases of the junction left unmatched. This CDR3 contains 15 residues. The CDR3 nucleotides read TGTGCCGGCACCAAGGGACTAGCGGGAGAATACGAGCAGTACTTC. This encodes CAGTKGLAGEYEQYF.

There are many counts of this clonotype. The gene calls are TRBV6-6 and TRBJ2-5, with TRBD2 identical over 15 bases. This CDR3 comprises 17 residues. The germline gives CDR1 MNHNY, CDR2 SVGAGI (reference sequence). With V trimmed by 4 bases and J by 7 bases, 10 bases remained unmatched. CDR3 sequence: CASSSGGLAGGPGTQYF. In DNA, the CDR3 is TGTGCCAGCAGTTCCGGTGGACTAGCGGGAGGGCCGGGGACCCAGTACTTC.